This T cell receptor beta chain was identified in a study of blood T cell repertoires in COVID-19. Study background: Whether acute or convalescent, the COVID-19 samples came from the United States, Italy and Spain.

Authors' processing steps: Estimated nucleated cell counts came from reference gene primer amplification. The data were produced by immunoSEQ multiplex PCR, yet TCRdb's version contains in-frame clones alone and is incomplete. That table gives V, J and clone size, and the DNA gave D and trimming. The sample records 130,000 to 150,000 clones, around four fifths being singletons. V was pared by 4 bases and J by 7 bases, with 7 bases of the junction left unmatched. Germline loops: CDR1 SQVTM, CDR2 ANQGSEA. The CDR3 is 13 amino acids. The chain links TRBV29-1 to TRBJ1-5; TRBD1 agrees at 7 bases. The material sequenced was peripheral blood. The TCR sequence derives from a middle-aged woman with active or convalescent COVID-19. CDR3 DNA: TGCAGCGTTGCTTCGGCAGGGGGACAGCCCCAGCATTTT. Amino acid sequence: CSVASAGGQPQHF.